Included here is one T cell receptor (beta chain) sequence, with context. This sample stems from a study of cytomegalovirus exposure and HLA in healthy donors. The primer mix had 60 Vbeta and 13 Jbeta primers. TCRdb keeps only in-frame clones here, not all; method: immunoSEQ multiplex PCR. The data show some 54,000 clones, 73% seen once. V shed 4 bases and J 10 bases; nucleotides not matched to a gene: 4. Germline V lookup: CDR1 SGHDT, CDR2 YYEEEE. This CDR3 comprises 12 residues. This chain uses TRBV5-6 with TRBJ2-1, with TRBD2 matching 8 bases. Source material: PBMCs. The TCR comes from a man aged 18 to 30 in good health and CMV-seronegative. The CDR3 here is CASSPGGREQFF. For the CDR3, the DNA is TGTGCCAGCAGCCCGGGGGGGCGAGAGCAGTTCTTC.